The 21 T cell receptor beta chains in this list originate from one sample, sequenced in a study of T cell responses to AZD1222 COVID-19 vaccine. Method: immunoSEQ multiplex PCR; TCRdb's copy keeps in-frame clones and lacks some. The sample lists 150,000 to 200,000 clones; roughly nine tenths were seen once. The source was peripheral blood, collected on day 0 of AZD1222 vaccination. The receptor source for this set is an adult in good health.

This clone was detected a few times. V gene TRBV7-9 combines with J gene TRBJ1-6; 7 bases match TRBD1. The CDR3 is 16 amino acids. Germline CDR1 and CDR2: SEHNR and FQNEAQ (reference sequence). V dropped 3 bases and J dropped 6; count of bases not matched to a gene: 8. The CDR3 DNA follows: TGTGCCAGCAGCTTGGGTCCCTGGACAGGTAATTCACCCCTCCACTTT. Translation: CASSLGPWTGNSPLHF.

This chain connects TRBV12-3 or TRBV12-4 to TRBJ2-3; no reliable D call. The CDR3 is 12 residues long. The V end lost 6 bases, the J end lost 4 bases, and 8 bases lay between the germline ends. CDR3 sequence: CASSPNSDTQYF. The CDR3 DNA sequence: TGTGCCAGCAGCCCCAACTCAGATACGCAGTATTTT.

The chain uses TRBV7-9 and TRBJ1-2, with D perhaps matching TRBD1 (5 bases). Germline V gene sequence: CDR1 SEHNR, CDR2 FQNEAQ (reference sequence). The CDR3 contains 13 residues. Trimming left V 4 bases short and J 7 bases short, with 13 bases between. The chain's CDR3 is CASSYRDGRGYTF. The CDR3 nucleotides read TGTGCCAGCAGCTACCGGGACGGGCGTGGCTACACCTTC.

This chain links TRBV19 with TRBJ1-4, with 7 nucleotides matching TRBD1. Trimming took 9 bases from V and 3 from J; bases not matched to a gene: 13. From germline, CDR1 is LNHDA and CDR2 SQIVND (reference sequence). The CDR3 totals 16 residues. In DNA, the CDR3 is TGTGCCAGCCAGGGGGATGGGGTGTCGGCTAATGAAAAACTGTTTTTT. Protein product: CASQGDGVSANEKLFF. The full variable domain, completed using reference TRBV19 and TRBJ1-4, is DGGITQSPKYLFRKEGQNVTLSCEQNLNHDAMYWYRQDPGQGLRLIYYSQIVNDFQKGDIAEGYSVSREKKESFPLTVTSAQKNPTAFYLCASQGDGVSANEKLFFGSGTQLSVL.

The V call is TRBV5-4, the J call TRBJ1-1; 10 nucleotides match TRBD1. The CDR3 covers 16 residues. Germline CDR1 and CDR2: SGHNT and YYREEE (reference sequence). Germline trimming cut 5 bases from V and 5 bases from J; bases unmatched to any gene: 12. The CDR3 reads CASSPGTGERGTEAFF. The CDR3, as DNA: TGTGCCAGCAGTCCCGGGACAGGGGAACGGGGGACTGAAGCTTTCTTT.

As for this clone: Because the CDR3's place on the DNA is in doubt, the DNA is left out and the CDR3 is given as listed by TCRdb. This chain's CDR3 is CATLERETNYGYTF. The genes are TRBV10-3 and TRBJ1-2. The CDR3 spans 14 amino acids, including both terminal residues. Germline V gene sequence: CDR1 ENHRY, CDR2 SYGVKD.

The rearrangement links TRBV10-2 to TRBJ2-5, with D maybe TRBD1 (6 bases). CDR1 is WSHSY and CDR2 is SAAADI in the germline V gene. The V gene lost 0 bases and the J gene lost 5 bases, with 13 bases spanning the gap. CDR3 length: 15 amino acids. The CDR3 nucleotides read TGCGCCAGCAGTGAGTCGATTGCAGGGGCGGAGACCCAGTACTTC. As protein: CASSESIAGAETQYF.

The rearrangement links TRBV29-1 to TRBJ1-1; 7 bases line up with TRBD1. The V segment lost 8 bases and the J segment 1 base; nucleotides outside the gene matches: 1. CDR1 and CDR2 (germline): SQVTM, ANQGSEA. The CDR3 is made up of 11 amino acids. CDR3 coding DNA: TGCAGCCACAGGGGGAACACTGAAGCTTTCTTT. Its protein product is CSHRGNTEAFF.

This chain's CDR3 is CASNPHRFLNTEAFF. The CDR3 DNA reads as TGTGCCAGTAATCCCCACAGGTTCTTGAACACTGAAGCTTTCTTT. The genes are TRBV19 and TRBJ1-1, with TRBD1 as a possible D gene (5 bases). V was clipped by 7 bases and J by 0 bases, with 15 bases between them. The CDR3 totals 15 residues. Looked up from germline, CDR1 is LNHDA and CDR2 is SQIVND (reference sequence). Full variable domain (rest looked up from reference TRBV19 and TRBJ1-1): DGGITQSPKYLFRKEGQNVTLSCEQNLNHDAMYWYRQDPGQGLRLIYYSQIVNDFQKGDIAEGYSVSREKKESFPLTVTSAQKNPTAFYLCASNPHRFLNTEAFFGQGTRLTVV.

The table lists this clone with a count of one. The chain employs TRBV4-3 and TRBJ2-2; the D is unclear. Trimming left V 0 bases short and J 4 bases short, with 6 bases between. The CDR3 is 14 amino acids. Germline loops: CDR1 LGHNA, CDR2 YSLEER. The CDR3 DNA is TGCGCCAGCAGCCAAGATCGCCCCACCGGGGAGCTGTTTTTT. Translating it yields CASSQDRPTGELFF.

The chain uses TRBV11-3 and TRBJ2-7; maybe TRBD1 (6 bases). The CDR3 is 13 residues long. Germline-derived CDR1 and CDR2 are SGHNT and YENEEA. Trimming stripped 4 bases from V and 4 bases from J, with 11 bases between. CDR3 DNA sequence: TGTGCCAGCAGCTACGGACAGTTATACGAGCAGTACTTC. Its protein is CASSYGQLYEQYF. The entire variable domain, with the rest obtained from reference TRBV11-3 and TRBJ2-7, is as follows: EAGVVQSPRYKIIEKKQPVAFWCNPISGHNTLYWYLQNLGQGPELLIRYENEEAVDDSQLPKDRFSAERLKGVDSTLKIQPAELGDSAVYLCASSYGQLYEQYFGPGTRLTVT.

V gene TRBV4-3 combines with J gene TRBJ2-3; D possibly matches TRBD1 or TRBD2 (6 bases each). Trimming took off 0 bases at V and 4 bases at J, with 11 bases between the two ends. In germline, CDR1 is LGHNA, CDR2 YSLEER. This CDR3 region has 15 residues. In DNA, the CDR3 is TGCGCCAGCAGCCAAGACGGGGGCCGCGCAGATACGCAGTATTTT. Protein sequence: CASSQDGGRADTQYF.

The chain recombines TRBV11-2 with TRBJ1-3; 7 bases match TRBD1. The germline CDR1 and CDR2 sequences are SGHAT and FQNNGV. The ends lost 4 bases at V and 2 bases at J; junction bases unmatched: 5. The CDR3 contains 15 residues. The chain's CDR3 is CASSSQGNPGNTIYF. Here the CDR3 DNA reads TGTGCCAGCAGCTCACAGGGGAACCCTGGAAACACCATATATTTT.

J is TRBJ1-5 and V is TRBV9, with unresolved D. Per germline, CDR1 SGDLS and CDR2 YYNGEE. The CDR3 loop spans 14 amino acids. Trimming shortened V by 0 bases and J by 3 bases, and 7 bases separated the two germline ends. In DNA form, the CDR3 reads TGTGCCAGCAGCGTAGAGGCGGTCAATCAGCCCCAGCATTTT. This encodes CASSVEAVNQPQHF.

The chain links TRBV4-1 to TRBJ2-7, with TRBD1 matching over 7 bases. The junction had 9 bases not matched to a gene; V was cut back by 0 bases and J by 7 bases. Germline CDR1 MGHRA, CDR2 YSYEKL. The CDR3 extends over 15 amino acids. In nucleotides, the CDR3 is TGCGCCAGCAGCCAAGAACAGGGGTATTACGCAGAGCAGTACTTC. It codes for CASSQEQGYYAEQYF.

V gene TRBV6-5 combines with J gene TRBJ2-1; possible D gene TRBD2, 5 bases. The CDR3 covers 14 residues. Germline V gene data show CDR1 as MNHEY and CDR2 as SVGAGI. V gave up 6 bases and J gave up 7 bases, with 16 bases separating them. The CDR3 protein is CASRALRGNNEQFF. CDR3 bases: TGTGCCAGCAGGGCACTCCGGGGTAATAATGAGCAGTTCTTC.

The CDR3 nucleotides are TGCGCCAGCAGCTTGGAAGGTTTTAATGGCTACACCTTC. Amino acids: CASSLEGFNGYTF. This chain joins TRBV5-1 and TRBJ1-2, with D unresolved. From germline, CDR1 is SGHRS and CDR2 YFSETQ. V lost 0 bases, J lost 6 bases, and 9 bases lay in between. This CDR3 contains 13 residues. Based on the CDR3 plus reference TRBV5-1 and TRBJ1-2, the full variable domain is KAGVTQTPRYLIKTRGQQVTLSCSPISGHRSVSWYQQTPGQGLQFLFEYFSETQRNKGNFPGRFSGRQFSNSRSEMNVSTLELGDSALYLCASSLEGFNGYTFGSGTRLTVV.

The V call is TRBV9, the J call TRBJ1-1, with TRBD1 as a possible D gene (5 bases). Germline V gene sequence: CDR1 SGDLS, CDR2 YYNGEE. The CDR3 has 14 amino acids. Trimming stripped 5 bases from V and 3 bases from J, with 14 bases between. This CDR3 is CASRGEGMDTEAFF. CDR3 sequence (DNA): TGTGCCAGCAGGGGTGAGGGGATGGACACTGAAGCTTTCTTT.

The chain is built from TRBV7-3 and TRBJ1-2, with 7 bases fitting TRBD1. The CDR3 has 15 residues. Germline CDR1 is SGHTA and CDR2 is FQGTGA. The V gene end was trimmed by 3 bases and the J gene end by 4 bases; junction bases not matched to a gene: 8. In DNA form, the CDR3 reads TGTGCCAGCAGCTTGGGCGGACAGGCGAGCTATGGCTACACCTTC. Its protein product is CASSLGGQASYGYTF.

This chain joins TRBV6-4 and TRBJ1-2; perhaps TRBD1 as D (5 bases). Germline V gene data show CDR1 as MRHNA and CDR2 as SNTAGT. The CDR3 runs 15 residues. V lost 2 bases and J lost 6, with 16 bases in between. In nucleotides, the CDR3 is TGTGCCAGCAGTGACGATCTAACGGGGCGACATGGCTACACCTTC. This codes for CASSDDLTGRHGYTF.

The V and J genes are TRBV11-3 and TRBJ2-7; D not certain. Germline CDR1 SGHNT, CDR2 YENEEA. Trimming stripped 5 bases from V and 0 bases from J, with 11 bases between. The CDR3 sequence is 14 residues long. CDR3 nucleotide sequence: TGTGCCAGCAGCCGCAGTATCAGCTCCTACGAGCAGTACTTC. Protein product: CASSRSISSYEQYF. Drawing the rest from reference TRBV11-3 and TRBJ2-7, the complete variable domain is EAGVVQSPRYKIIEKKQPVAFWCNPISGHNTLYWYLQNLGQGPELLIRYENEEAVDDSQLPKDRFSAERLKGVDSTLKIQPAELGDSAVYLCASSRSISSYEQYFGPGTRLTVT.